One sample yielded the 15 T cell receptor beta chains listed below, sequenced in a study of neurological immune-mediated disorders. Each CDR3 protein gets one entry after TCRdb re-called the 5' RACE reads with MiXCR. Of 50,000 to 60,000 distinct CDR3 sequences in the sample, about 2.5% were seen once. Sample: PBMCs. The receptor set was obtained from a man aged 45-65 years with multiple sclerosis.

At least ten counts were recorded for this clonotype. The rearrangement joins TRBV12-3 or TRBV12-4 to TRBJ2-5; tentatively, D is TRBD2 (6 bases). Trimming pared 5 bases from V and 3 bases from J, leaving 13 bases between. The CDR3 consists of 14 residues. The CDR3 sequence: CASSVGTGEETQYF. CDR3 DNA sequence: TGTGCCAGCAGTGTTGGGACGGGGGAAGAGACCCAGTACTTC.

This clonotype was seen repeatedly, ten times or more. The rearrangement joins TRBV5-6 to TRBJ2-5; TRBD2 matches 10 bases. The V segment lost 0 bases and the J segment 5 bases; nucleotides outside the gene matches: 4. Germline V lookup: CDR1 SGHDT, CDR2 YYEEEE. This CDR3 comprises 15 residues. DNA of the CDR3: TGTGCCAGCAGCTTGGCACTAGCGGGGATCGAGACCCAGTACTTC. It is translated as CASSLALAGIETQYF.

This clonotype was counted at least ten times. This chain links TRBV7-8 with TRBJ2-1; D gene uncertain. V lost 4 bases and J lost 15, with 16 bases in between. From germline, CDR1 is SGHVS and CDR2 FQNEAQ. The CDR3 extends over 12 amino acids. The CDR3 protein is CASSSPTLNAFF. CDR3 bases: TGTGCCAGCAGCTCACCAACACTGAACGCGTTCTTC.

The sample holds many counts of this clonotype. CDR3 protein: CASSPEGIGEQYF. DNA of the CDR3: TGCGCCAGCAGCCCCGAAGGGATCGGCGAGCAGTACTTC. The chain employs TRBV5-1 and TRBJ2-7; D gene ambiguous. V was shortened by 4 bases and J by 6 bases, with 14 bases between the two germline ends. The germline CDR1 and CDR2 sequences are SGHRS and YFSETQ. This CDR3 region has 13 residues.

This clonotype was counted many times. The V and J genes are TRBV27 and TRBJ2-6; D is unresolved. The CDR3 runs to 17 residues. The V gene lost 3 bases and the J gene lost 0 bases, with 12 bases spanning the gap. CDR1 is MNHEY and CDR2 is SMNVEV in the germline V gene (reference sequence). The DNA for the CDR3 is TGTGCCAGCAGTTTGGGCGTACCTTCCTCTGGGGCCAACGTCCTGACTTTC. Translating gives CASSLGVPSSGANVLTF.

There are many counts of this clonotype. The chain uses TRBV5-1 and TRBJ2-4; D remains ambiguous. Trimming stripped 0 bases from V and 3 bases from J, with 7 bases between. This CDR3 spans 14 amino acids. The germline gives CDR1 SGHRS, CDR2 YFSETQ. CDR3: CASSLEGSKNIQYF. The CDR3 nucleotides read TGCGCCAGCAGCTTGGAGGGCAGCAAAAACATTCAGTACTTC.

Many counts were recorded for this clonotype. V and J are TRBV5-1 and TRBJ1-4; D is perhaps TRBD1 (6 bases). CDR1 is SGHRS, CDR2 YFSETQ, per germline. This CDR3 is 14 amino acids long. The V end lost 4 bases, the J end lost 3 bases, and 10 bases lay between the germline ends. The DNA for the CDR3 is TGCGCCAGCAGCACCGGACAGCCTAATGAAAAACTGTTTTTT. Protein product: CASSTGQPNEKLFF.

This clonotype was picked up many times. Compared with germline, one end of the junction differs, possibly owing to a read error. V is TRBV13 and J is TRBJ1-2, with a possible D match to TRBD1 (6 bases). Germline-derived CDR1 and CDR2 are PRHDT and FYEKMQ (reference sequence). The CDR3 contains 15 residues. In nucleotides, the CDR3 is TGTGCCAGCAGCATAGGGGGGAGAGCTAACTATGGCTACACCTTC. Amino acids: CASSIGGRANYGYTF.

This clonotype appeared many times. CDR3 sequence (DNA): TGTGCCAGCGCACAAGAAGGGGACGCAGATACGCAGTATTTT. This gives the protein CASAQEGDADTQYF. J is TRBJ2-3 and V is TRBV11-2; either TRBD1 or TRBD2 may supply D (5 bases each). The germline V and J ends were trimmed by 8 bases and 4 bases, with 16 bases remaining between them. The CDR3 consists of 14 residues. Per the germline V gene, CDR1 is SGHAT and CDR2 is FQNNGV.

The table lists this clonotype with many counts. The chain employs TRBV27 and TRBJ1-2; a possible D gene is TRBD1 (6 bases). The V and J ends lost 6 bases and 7 bases respectively, with 21 bases between them. Germline loops: CDR1 MNHEY, CDR2 SMNVEV (reference sequence). CDR3 length: 15 residues. The CDR3 DNA follows: TGTGCCAGCAGGCTGAACAGGGCTCAATTGGGTGGCTACACCTTC. It codes for CASRLNRAQLGGYTF.

This clonotype showed up many times. The V call is TRBV20-1, the J call TRBJ1-2; TRBD1 matches 10 bases. Per germline, CDR1 DFQATT and CDR2 SNEGSKA (reference sequence). This CDR3 is built from 14 residues. The V and J ends lost 7 bases and 7 bases, in that order; junction bases with no gene match: 12. CDR3 nucleotide sequence: TGCAGTGAACTTCGGGACAGGGGTTTATCTGGCTACACCTTC. This translates into CSELRDRGLSGYTF.

This clonotype was observed at least ten times. V is TRBV15 and J is TRBJ2-1, with 10 nucleotides matching TRBD1. Germline V gene data show CDR1 as LNHNV and CDR2 as YYDKDF (reference sequence). CDR3 length: 16 amino acids. Losses at the gene ends were 0 bases for V and 7 bases for J; bases not matched to a gene: 6. CDR3 nucleotide sequence: TGTGCCACCAGCAGAGATTCCGGACAGGGGGTGAATGAGCAGTTCTTC. It specifies CATSRDSGQGVNEQFF.

The table lists this clonotype with many counts. The chain couples TRBV4-3 to TRBJ1-2, with a possible D match to TRBD1 (6 bases). V gave up 8 bases and J gave up 2 bases, with 18 bases separating them. CDR3 size: 15 residues. Germline V gene sequence: CDR1 LGHNA, CDR2 YSLEER. CDR3 coding DNA: TGCGCCAGCTCCATTGATACAGGGTCAAACTATGGCTACACCTTC. It translates to CASSIDTGSNYGYTF.

The table lists this clonotype with many counts. The rearrangement joins TRBV6-4 to TRBJ1-1, with a tentative D call TRBD1 (6 bases). V was cut by 6 bases and J by 0 bases, with 11 bases left in between. This CDR3 comprises 14 residues. Looked up from germline, CDR1 is MRHNA and CDR2 is SNTAGT. CDR3 sequence: CASRDSDVNTEAFF. CDR3 coding DNA: TGTGCCAGCAGGGACAGCGACGTGAACACTGAAGCTTTCTTT.

This clonotype was seen at least ten times. The chain carries TRBV7-2 and TRBJ2-7; D perhaps matches TRBD2 (6 bases). CDR1 is SGHTA, CDR2 FQGNSA, per germline. Trimming pared 7 bases from V and 6 bases from J, leaving 19 bases between. The CDR3 runs 14 residues. In DNA form, the CDR3 reads TGTGCCAGCAACTGGGGCGGAGGGTATGGCGAGCAGTACTTC. It translates to CASNWGGGYGEQYF. Full variable domain (remainder filled in from reference TRBV7-2 and TRBJ2-7): GAGVSQSPSNKVTEKGKDVELRCDPISGHTALYWYRQSLGQGLEFLIYFQGNSAPDKSGLPSDRFSAERTGGSVSTLTIQRTQQEDSAVYLCASNWGGGYGEQYFGPGTRLTVT.